This TCR beta chain came from a study of blood T cell repertoires in COVID-19. The CDR3 runs to 12 residues. CDR1 and CDR2 from the germline V gene are MNHEY and SVGAGI. The ends were cut back, 0 bases at V and 7 bases at J, with 4 bases in the middle. The assay was immunoSEQ multiplex PCR, and TCRdb's table has in-frame clones only and misses some. The data hold about 83,000 clones, with roughly 85% observed a single time. The rearrangement joins TRBV6-5 to TRBJ1-5; D remains ambiguous. The clonotype comes from a human donor in a cohort sampled during active COVID-19. Sequences were obtained from peripheral blood. The CDR3 nucleotides are TGTGCCAGCAGTTACTCGGGCCAGCCCCAGCATTTT. Protein product: CASSYSGQPQHF.